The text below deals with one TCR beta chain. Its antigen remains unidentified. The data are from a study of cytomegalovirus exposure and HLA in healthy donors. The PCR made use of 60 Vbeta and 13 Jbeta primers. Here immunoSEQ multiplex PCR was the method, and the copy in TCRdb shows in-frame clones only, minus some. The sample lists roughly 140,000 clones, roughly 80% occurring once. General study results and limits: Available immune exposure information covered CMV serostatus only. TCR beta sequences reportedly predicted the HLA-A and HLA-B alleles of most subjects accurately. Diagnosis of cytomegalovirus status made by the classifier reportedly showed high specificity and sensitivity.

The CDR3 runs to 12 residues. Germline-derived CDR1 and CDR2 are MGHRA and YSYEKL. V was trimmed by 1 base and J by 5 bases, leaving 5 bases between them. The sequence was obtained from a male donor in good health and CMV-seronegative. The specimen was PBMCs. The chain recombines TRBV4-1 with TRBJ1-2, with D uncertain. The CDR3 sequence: CASSQGEYGYTF. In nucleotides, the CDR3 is TGCGCCAGCAGCCAAGGGGAGTATGGCTACACCTTC.